Below are 5 T cell receptor beta chains sequenced from a single sample in a study of cytotoxic CD8 clonotypes in ibrutinib-treated CLL. TCRdb keeps only in-frame clones here, not all; method: immunoSEQ multiplex PCR. The data hold roughly 250,000 clones, with around three quarters observed a single time. This specimen consisted of PBMCs, obtained after 24 months of ibrutinib treatment. Receptors originate from a human donor with chronic lymphocytic leukemia.

The chain recombines TRBV7-2 with TRBJ1-5; no clear D gene. This CDR3 contains 13 residues. V lost 1 base, J lost 7 bases, and 8 bases lay in between. Per germline, CDR1 SGHTA and CDR2 FQGNSA. CDR3 amino acids: CASSLEAKQPQHF. CDR3 coding DNA: TGTGCCAGCAGCTTAGAGGCAAAACAGCCCCAGCATTTT.

The chain couples TRBV7-3 to TRBJ2-2; D possibly uses TRBD1 or TRBD2 (5 bases each). CDR1 and CDR2 from the germline V gene are SGHTA and FQGTGA. This CDR3 is 15 amino acids long. Between the trimmed V and J ends, which lost 5 bases and 0 bases, there was a span of 10 bases. The CDR3 loop reads CASSGTASNTGELFF. CDR3 DNA: TGTGCCAGCAGCGGGACGGCCTCGAACACCGGGGAGCTGTTTTTT.

The V gene is TRBV28, the J gene TRBJ1-4; 9 bases match TRBD1. Trimming cost V 9 bases and J 8 bases; bases outside gene matches: 7. Per the germline V gene, CDR1 is MDHEN and CDR2 is SYDVKM. The CDR3 is made up of 13 amino acids. The CDR3 DNA is TGTGCCAGTGAAAGACAGGGGGTGGAAAAACTGTTTTTT. This gives the protein CASERQGVEKLFF.

V is TRBV6-6 and J is TRBJ2-2; TRBD1 might be the D (6 bases). The germline V gene has CDR1 MNHNY and CDR2 SVGAGI (reference sequence). The CDR3 covers 15 residues. Trimming took 6 bases from V and 1 from J, leaving 12 bases between them. The CDR3 protein is CASRVDRLNTGELFF. The CDR3 nucleotides read TGTGCCAGCAGGGTCGACAGGCTGAACACCGGGGAGCTGTTTTTT.

This chain links TRBV11-1 with TRBJ1-1; D may be TRBD1 (5 bases). Germline V CDR1 and CDR2: SGHAT, FQDESV (reference sequence). This CDR3 has 14 amino acids. V lost 5 bases, J lost 4 bases, and 14 bases lay in between. CDR3 residues: CASSPGRLSTEAFF. CDR3 sequence (DNA): TGTGCCAGCAGCCCGGGACGGTTGAGCACTGAAGCTTTCTTT.